This TCR beta chain was recovered during a study of cytomegalovirus exposure and HLA in healthy donors. Both 60 Vbeta primers and 13 Jbeta primers went into the PCR. The data were produced by immunoSEQ multiplex PCR, yet TCRdb's version contains in-frame clones alone and is incomplete. The table includes around 100,000 clones, approximately 80% detected once. The CDR3 consists of 15 residues. After removal of 1 base from V and 3 bases from J, the junction contained 4 bases not matched to a gene. Germline assignment: CDR1 MGHRA and CDR2 YSYEKL. The chain carries TRBV4-1 and TRBJ1-2; 8 nucleotides line up with TRBD1. The sequencing input was PBMCs. This TCR derives from a male donor in good health and CMV-seropositive. This chain's CDR3 is CASSQGPGGYYGYTF. CDR3 sequence (DNA): TGCGCCAGCAGCCAAGGTCCAGGGGGCTACTATGGCTACACCTTC.